The rows below give T cell receptor beta chains drawn from one sample of a study of quantifying T cell responses using KT2 cells. Using its own MiXCR run on the UMI-ligation and nested PCR reads, TCRdb lists one record per CDR3 protein. The sample has some 41,000 distinct CDR3 sequences; 17% are singletons. Source material: PBMCs spiked with cells of the T cell clone KT2. The receptors were sampled from a human donor. Both conserved end residues are part of each CDR3. The D gene is left open where the match is weak. Some rows have no size entry. The others give once, few or many, or a class for an expanded clone.

TRBV12-3/TRBV12-4	few	TRBJ2-7	TRBD1	CASRPRDRGSHEQYF	TGTGCCAGCAGGCCCCGGGACAGGGGGTCACACGAGCAGTACTTC
TRBV20-1	.	TRBJ1-2	.	CSVNLGPRGSNYGYTF	TGCAGTGTTAACTTAGGACCTCGGGGTTCTAACTATGGCTACACCTTC
TRBV5-5	once	TRBJ2-7	.	CASSLGPTSYEQYF	TGTGCCAGCAGCTTGGGACCGACGTCCTACGAGCAGTACTTC
TRBV6-6	many	TRBJ2-1	.	CASRPLGEASYNEQFF	TGTGCCAGCAGGCCCCTCGGGGAAGCCTCCTACAATGAGCAGTTCTTC
TRBV5-1	.	TRBJ1-1	.	CASSLGPGGDEAFF	TGCGCCAGCAGCTTGGGGCCGGGAGGGGATGAAGCTTTCTTT
TRBV5-1	few	TRBJ1-1	.	CASSLDRLTSGGTEAFF	TGCGCCAGCAGCTTGGATCGGCTAACCTCCGGGGGCACTGAAGCTTTCTTT
TRBV7-6	many	TRBJ1-5	.	CASSFGRLQPQHF	TGTGCCAGCAGCTTTGGACGTCTCCAGCCCCAGCATTTT
TRBV6-4	medium-sized	TRBJ2-1	TRBD1	CASSDSTGGNEQFF	TGTGCCAGCAGTGACTCGACAGGGGGCAATGAGCAGTTCTTC
TRBV6-7	.	TRBJ1-1	.	CASSPLGFPEAFF	TGTGCCAGCAGTCCCCTTGGATTCCCTGAAGCTTTCTTT
TRBV12-3/TRBV12-4	few	TRBJ2-4	.	CASSPGEGENIQYF	TGTGCCAGCAGCCCAGGGGAGGGAGAAAACATTCAGTACTTC
TRBV20-1	.	TRBJ1-4	TRBD1	CSAPDRGRTNEKLFF	TGCAGTGCTCCGGACAGGGGGCGGACTAATGAAAAACTGTTTTTT
TRBV7-2	many	TRBJ2-7	TRBD2	CASSHGTISYEQYF	TGTGCCAGCAGCCACGGGACTATCTCCTACGAGCAGTACTTC
TRBV12-3/TRBV12-4	.	TRBJ2-1	TRBD2	CASSPQPGGARDEQFF	TGTGCCAGCAGTCCCCAACCGGGAGGAGCGAGGGATGAGCAGTTCTTC
TRBV24-1	many	TRBJ2-1	TRBD2	CATGLAGGPKIDEQFF	TGTGCCACCGGACTAGCGGGAGGGCCTAAGATAGATGAGCAGTTCTTC
TRBV12-3/TRBV12-4	many	TRBJ2-1	TRBD1	CASSRDRGITDEQFF	TGTGCCAGCAGCCGGGACAGGGGAATTACAGATGAGCAGTTCTTC